This T cell receptor beta chain was sequenced during a study of Graves' ophthalmopathy and Graves' hyperthyroidism. This clonotype has ten or more counts. The CDR3 loop spans 16 amino acids. Germline V gives CDR1 MNHNS, CDR2 SASEGT. V was clipped by 6 bases and J by 4 bases; unmatched bases: 9. Scientists amplified the TCR beta CDR3 regions from RNA transcripts. An opening RT-PCR round employed HTBI primers and preceded a second-round multiplex PCR. TCRdb used MiXCR to reprocess the multiplex PCR reads, holding one entry per CDR3 protein. The data contain over 500,000 distinct CDR3 sequences, about a fifth of them singletons.

The sample comprised peripheral blood. V and J are TRBV6-1 and TRBJ2-6; 7 bases line up with TRBD1. This receptor was taken from a woman under 30 with stable Graves' hyperthyroidism. Some clones in this sample may be carry-over from other donors' samples. Written as DNA, the CDR3 is TGTGCCAGCAGGGAGACAAGGGGGCTCGGGGCCAACGTCCTGACTTTC. It translates to CASRETRGLGANVLTF.